These T cell receptor beta chains were read from a single sample in a study of shared clonotypes between healthy human individuals. Clones were read by immunoSEQ multiplex PCR, and TCRdb kept only the in-frame ones, dropping some. The profile shows hundreds of thousands of clones, 95% to 97% of them singletons. Specimen: naive CD4+ T cells sorted from blood. The receptors stem from a woman aged 25-40 years in good health. Both conserved end residues are part of each CDR3. Fields, in order: D gene, clone size, V gene, J gene, CDR3 DNA, CDR3 protein. The D gene is left open where the match is weak. Rows give clone size only sometimes, using once, few, many, or a class for an expanded clone.

-	-	TRBV19	TRBJ2-7	TGTGCCAGTAGTATTACAGGGAGGTCCTACGAGCAGTACTTC	CASSITGRSYEQYF
-	-	TRBV2	TRBJ2-3	TGTGCCAGCCTTAGCACAGATACGCAGTATTTT	CASLSTDTQYF
-	once	TRBV29-1	TRBJ1-2	TGCAGCGTTGAGCGCGTTCGGGACTATGGCTACACCTTC	CSVERVRDYGYTF
-	-	TRBV6-5	TRBJ2-2	TGTGCCAGCAGTTACCTTGACGAGGGGGCCGGGGAGCTGTTTTTT	CASSYLDEGAGELFF
-	-	TRBV4-1	TRBJ1-3	TGCGCCAGCAGCAATAACCCGACCTCGAGCTCTGGAAACACCATATATTTT	CASSNNPTSSSGNTIYF
-	once	TRBV2	TRBJ1-1	TGTGCCAGCAACAGTTACACTGAAGCTTTCTTT	CASNSYTEAFF
-	-	TRBV6-1	TRBJ1-2	TGTGCCAGCAGTGATGGCCCAAGGGGCTATGGCTACACCTTC	CASSDGPRGYGYTF
TRBD2	-	TRBV30	TRBJ2-5	TGTGCCTGGAGCCGGAACAGGTGGACTAGCGGGAGAGAGACCCAGTACTTC	CAWSRNRWTSGRETQYF
TRBD1	-	TRBV18	TRBJ1-2	TGTGCCAGCTCACAGACAGGGGATTACTATGGCTACACCTTC	CASSQTGDYYGYTF
TRBD2	once	TRBV6-5	TRBJ2-7	TGTGCCAGCAGACCTACTAGCGGGGCCTACGAGCAGTACTTC	CASRPTSGAYEQYF
TRBD2	-	TRBV5-1	TRBJ2-1	TGCGCCAGCAGCTTGGCTAGCGGGAGTTTTAATGAGCAGTTCTTC	CASSLASGSFNEQFF
TRBD1	-	TRBV5-1	TRBJ2-1	TGCGCCAGCAGCTTGGGTGGGACAGGGCTCAATGAGCAGTTCTTC	CASSLGGTGLNEQFF
TRBD1	-	TRBV30	TRBJ1-2	TGTGCCTGGAGTGGGACAGGGGGTTTTGGCTACACCTTC	CAWSGTGGFGYTF
-	-	TRBV11-2	TRBJ2-7	TGTGCCAGCAGCTTAGTAAGGCAGAAAATCTACGAGCAGTACTTC	CASSLVRQKIYEQYF
TRBD2	-	TRBV19	TRBJ2-3	TGTGCCAGTAGACTGACCAGCGGGAGTGTAGATACGCAGTATTTT	CASRLTSGSVDTQYF
-	-	TRBV7-7	TRBJ2-1	TGTGCCAGCAGTCGGACTCGGATCGGTGAGCAGTTCTTC	CASSRTRIGEQFF
TRBD2	-	TRBV14	TRBJ2-3	TGTGCCAGCAGCCAAGTCCCTAGCGGGATCCCAGATACGCAGTATTTT	CASSQVPSGIPDTQYF
-	-	TRBV30	TRBJ2-3	TGTGCCTGGGAGATCTCTGGCACAGATACGCAGTATTTT	CAWEISGTDTQYF
TRBD2	-	TRBV19	TRBJ2-5	TGTGCCAGTAGCACTAGGACTAGCGGGAGCGGTTGGGAGACCCAGTACTTC	CASSTRTSGSGWETQYF
-	-	TRBV20-1	TRBJ2-1	TGCAGTGCTAGACGGACGGAGCAGTTCTTC	CSARRTEQFF
-	-	TRBV14	TRBJ1-5	TGTGCCAGCAGCCTGAATAGCAATCAGCCCCAGCATTTT	CASSLNSNQPQHF
TRBD1	-	TRBV27	TRBJ1-4	TGTGCCAGCAGTTTATATGCCGAGAGGGGGCGAGGTGAAAAACTGTTTTTT	CASSLYAERGRGEKLFF
-	-	TRBV7-9	TRBJ2-3	TGTGCCAGCAGCTTAAGACGGGAGCGCGATACGCAGTATTTT	CASSLRRERDTQYF
TRBD1	once	TRBV2	TRBJ2-3	TGTGCCAGCAGTCCACAGGGGATGGGCACAGATACGCAGTATTTT	CASSPQGMGTDTQYF
TRBD1	-	TRBV19	TRBJ1-1	TGTGCCAGTAGTATAGCAGGACAGGGAATCTCTGAAGCTTTCTTT	CASSIAGQGISEAFF
TRBD2	-	TRBV19	TRBJ2-1	TGTGCCAGTAGTATAGAGGGAGGGCCTACTCACAATGAGCAGTTCTTC	CASSIEGGPTHNEQFF
-	-	TRBV18	TRBJ2-3	TGTGCCAGCTCATCCCGAGGTAGCCCAAGAACAGATACGCAGTATTTT	CASSSRGSPRTDTQYF
-	-	TRBV11-2	TRBJ2-1	TGTGCCAGCAGCTTAGCGCGGATTTACAATGAGCAGTTCTTC	CASSLARIYNEQFF
TRBD2	-	TRBV10-3	TRBJ2-7	TGTGCCGCCAGAGATAATAGCGGGAGAGAGACCTACGAGCAGTACTTC	CAARDNSGRETYEQYF
-	-	TRBV5-6	TRBJ2-7	TGTGCCAGCACCCTGGGGACTGTATCCTACGAGCAGTACTTC	CASTLGTVSYEQYF
-	-	TRBV30	TRBJ2-7	TGTGCCTGGGTATCCCCCCCCAATACCTACGAGCAGTACTTC	CAWVSPPNTYEQYF
-	-	TRBV9	TRBJ2-5	TGTGCCAGCAGCGTAGGGACACTAGAGACCCAGTACTTC	CASSVGTLETQYF
TRBD2	-	TRBV7-6	TRBJ2-7	TGTGCCAGCAGCTTAGGAATACGGCGGGAGAAGTACCACGAGCAGTACTTC	CASSLGIRREKYHEQYF
TRBD2	-	TRBV5-4	TRBJ2-5	TGTGCCAGCAGCTTGATTCTCCTAGCGGGAGTGCAAGAGACCCAGTACTTC	CASSLILLAGVQETQYF
-	-	TRBV20-1	TRBJ2-1	TGCAGTGCTAGGCGGATCAATGAGCAGTTCTTC	CSARRINEQFF
TRBD2	-	TRBV29-1	TRBJ2-3	TGCAGCGTTGAATCTCCACCCGGGGAACTAGCGGGAGGAGTCGATACGCAGTATTTT	CSVESPPGELAGGVDTQYF
TRBD1	-	TRBV11-2	TRBJ2-7	TGTGCCAGCAGCCCCCGGGACAGGGGCCCTCGTCACGAGCAGTACTTC	CASSPRDRGPRHEQYF
TRBD1	once	TRBV11-2	TRBJ2-7	TGTGCCAGCAGGCCGATTCGGGACAGCTCCTACGAGCAGTACTTC	CASRPIRDSSYEQYF
-	-	TRBV2	TRBJ2-3	TGTGCCAGCAGCTCCTACTCTCCCAGGGGCTTAGATACGCAGTATTTT	CASSSYSPRGLDTQYF
-	-	TRBV27	TRBJ1-5	TGTGCCAGCTCGACGGGGGAGAGCAATCAGCCCCAGCATTTT	CASSTGESNQPQHF